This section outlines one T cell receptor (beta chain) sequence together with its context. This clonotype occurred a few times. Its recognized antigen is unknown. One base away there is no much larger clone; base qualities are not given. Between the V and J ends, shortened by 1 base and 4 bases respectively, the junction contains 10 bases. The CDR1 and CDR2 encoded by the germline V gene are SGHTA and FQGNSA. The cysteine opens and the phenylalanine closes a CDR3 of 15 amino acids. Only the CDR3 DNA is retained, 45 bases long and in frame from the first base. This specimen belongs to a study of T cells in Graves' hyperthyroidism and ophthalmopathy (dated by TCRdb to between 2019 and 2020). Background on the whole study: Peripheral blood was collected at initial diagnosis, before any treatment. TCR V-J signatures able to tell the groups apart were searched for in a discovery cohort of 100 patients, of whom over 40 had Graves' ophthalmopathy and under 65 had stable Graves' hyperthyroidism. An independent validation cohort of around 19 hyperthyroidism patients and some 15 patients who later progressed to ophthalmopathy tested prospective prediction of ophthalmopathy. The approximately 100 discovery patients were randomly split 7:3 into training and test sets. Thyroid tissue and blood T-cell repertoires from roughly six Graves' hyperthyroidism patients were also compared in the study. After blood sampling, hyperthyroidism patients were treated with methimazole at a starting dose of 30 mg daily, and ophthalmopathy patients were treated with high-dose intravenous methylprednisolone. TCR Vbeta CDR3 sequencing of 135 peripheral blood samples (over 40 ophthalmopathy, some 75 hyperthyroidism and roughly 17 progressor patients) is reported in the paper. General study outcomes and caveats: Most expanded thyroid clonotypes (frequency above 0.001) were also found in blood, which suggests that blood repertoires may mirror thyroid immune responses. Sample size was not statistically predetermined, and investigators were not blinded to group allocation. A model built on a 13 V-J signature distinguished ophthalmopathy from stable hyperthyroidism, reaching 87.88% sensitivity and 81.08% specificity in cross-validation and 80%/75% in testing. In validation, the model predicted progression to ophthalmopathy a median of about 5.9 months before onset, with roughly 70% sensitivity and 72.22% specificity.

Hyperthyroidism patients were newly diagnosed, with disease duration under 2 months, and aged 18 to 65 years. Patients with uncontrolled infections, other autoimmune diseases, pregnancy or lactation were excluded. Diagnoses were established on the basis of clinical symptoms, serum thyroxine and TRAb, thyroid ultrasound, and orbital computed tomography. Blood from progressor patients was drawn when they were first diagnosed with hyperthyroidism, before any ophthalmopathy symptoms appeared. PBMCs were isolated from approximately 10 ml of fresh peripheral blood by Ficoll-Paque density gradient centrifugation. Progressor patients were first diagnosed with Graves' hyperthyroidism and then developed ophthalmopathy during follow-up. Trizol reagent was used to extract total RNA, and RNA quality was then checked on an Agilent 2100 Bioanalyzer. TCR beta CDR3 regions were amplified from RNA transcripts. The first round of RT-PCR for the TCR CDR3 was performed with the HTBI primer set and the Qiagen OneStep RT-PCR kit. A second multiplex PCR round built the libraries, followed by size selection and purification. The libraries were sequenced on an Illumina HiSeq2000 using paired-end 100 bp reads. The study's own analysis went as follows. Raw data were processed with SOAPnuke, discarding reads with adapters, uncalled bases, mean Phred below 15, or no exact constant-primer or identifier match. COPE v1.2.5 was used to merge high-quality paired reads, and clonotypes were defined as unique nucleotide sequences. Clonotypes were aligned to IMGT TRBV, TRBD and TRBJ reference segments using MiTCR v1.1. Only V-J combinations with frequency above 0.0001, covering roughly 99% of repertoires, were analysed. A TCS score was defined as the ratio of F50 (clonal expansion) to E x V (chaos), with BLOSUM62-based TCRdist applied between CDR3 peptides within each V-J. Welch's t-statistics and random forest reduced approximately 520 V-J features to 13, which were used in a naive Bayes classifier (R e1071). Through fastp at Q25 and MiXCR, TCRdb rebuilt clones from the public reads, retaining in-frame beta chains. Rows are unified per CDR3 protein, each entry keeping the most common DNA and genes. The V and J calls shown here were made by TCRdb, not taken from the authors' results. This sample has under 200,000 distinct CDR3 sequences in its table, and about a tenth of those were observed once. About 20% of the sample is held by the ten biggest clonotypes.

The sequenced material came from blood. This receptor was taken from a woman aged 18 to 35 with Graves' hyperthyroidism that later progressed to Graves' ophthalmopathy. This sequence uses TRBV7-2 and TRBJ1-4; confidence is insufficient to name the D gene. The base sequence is TGTGCCAGCAGCTTAGTTATTGAAGTTAATGAAAAACTGTTTTTT. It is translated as CASSLVIEVNEKLFF.